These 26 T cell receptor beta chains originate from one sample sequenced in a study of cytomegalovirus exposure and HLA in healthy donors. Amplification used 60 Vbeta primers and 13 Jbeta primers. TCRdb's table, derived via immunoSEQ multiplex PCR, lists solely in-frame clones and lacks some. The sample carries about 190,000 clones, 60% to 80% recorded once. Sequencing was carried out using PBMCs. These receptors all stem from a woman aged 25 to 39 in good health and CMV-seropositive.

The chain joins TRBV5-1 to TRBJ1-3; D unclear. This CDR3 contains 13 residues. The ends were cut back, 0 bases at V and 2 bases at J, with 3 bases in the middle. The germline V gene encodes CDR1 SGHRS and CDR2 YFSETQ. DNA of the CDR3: TGCGCCAGCAGCTTGGATACTGGAAACACCATATATTTT. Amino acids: CASSLDTGNTIYF.

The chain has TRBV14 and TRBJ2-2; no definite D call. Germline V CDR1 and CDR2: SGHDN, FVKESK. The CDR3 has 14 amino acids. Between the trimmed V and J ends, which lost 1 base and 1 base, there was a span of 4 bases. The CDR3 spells CASSQGGNTGELFF. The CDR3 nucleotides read TGTGCCAGCAGCCAAGGAGGGAACACCGGGGAGCTGTTTTTT.

This chain's CDR3 is CASSSLTGRALYF. The CDR3 coding sequence is TGTGCCAGCAGTTCCCTGACCGGGAGAGCTCTGTACTTC. The V and J genes are TRBV6-5 and TRBJ2-7, with D maybe TRBD2 (6 bases). The V end lost 4 bases, the J end lost 12 bases, and 19 bases lay between the germline ends. The CDR3 loop spans 13 amino acids. The germline gives CDR1 MNHEY, CDR2 SVGAGI.

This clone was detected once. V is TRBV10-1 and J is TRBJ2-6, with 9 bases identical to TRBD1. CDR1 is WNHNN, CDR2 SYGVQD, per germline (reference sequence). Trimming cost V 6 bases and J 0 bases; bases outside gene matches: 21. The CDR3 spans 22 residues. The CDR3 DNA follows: TGCGCCAGCAGCGACCCAATATTTCCGGGACAGGGCGACTTCTCTGGGGCCAACGTCCTGACTTTC. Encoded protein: CASSDPIFPGQGDFSGANVLTF.

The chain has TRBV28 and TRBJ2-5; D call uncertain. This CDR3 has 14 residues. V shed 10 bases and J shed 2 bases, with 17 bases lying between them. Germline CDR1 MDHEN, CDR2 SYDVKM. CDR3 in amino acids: CAIRRYRSQETQYF. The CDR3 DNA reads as TGTGCCATTCGCCGTTACAGATCGCAAGAGACCCAGTACTTC.

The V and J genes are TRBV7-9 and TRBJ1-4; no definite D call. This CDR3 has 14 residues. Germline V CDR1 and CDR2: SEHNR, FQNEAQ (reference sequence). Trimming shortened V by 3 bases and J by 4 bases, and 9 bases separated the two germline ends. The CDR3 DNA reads TGTGCCAGCAGCTTGGGCAGCTTTAATGAAAAACTGTTTTTT. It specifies CASSLGSFNEKLFF.

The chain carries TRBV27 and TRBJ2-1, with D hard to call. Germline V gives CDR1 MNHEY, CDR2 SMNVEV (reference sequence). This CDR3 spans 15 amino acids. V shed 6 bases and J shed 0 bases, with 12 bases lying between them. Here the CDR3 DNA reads TGTGCCAGCAGCCCTAGGCCTGACTCCTACAATGAGCAGTTCTTC. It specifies CASSPRPDSYNEQFF.

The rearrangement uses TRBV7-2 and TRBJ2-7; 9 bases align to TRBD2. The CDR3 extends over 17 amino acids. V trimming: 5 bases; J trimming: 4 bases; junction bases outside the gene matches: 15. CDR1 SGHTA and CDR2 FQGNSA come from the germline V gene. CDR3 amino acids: CASSDGTSSLRRYEQYF. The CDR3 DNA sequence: TGTGCCAGCAGCGACGGGACTAGCTCCCTAAGGCGGTACGAGCAGTACTTC.

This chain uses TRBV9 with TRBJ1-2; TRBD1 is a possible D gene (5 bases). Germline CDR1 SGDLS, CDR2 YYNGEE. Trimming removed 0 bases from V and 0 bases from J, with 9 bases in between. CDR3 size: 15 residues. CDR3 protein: CASSVDVGANYGYTF. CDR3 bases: TGTGCCAGCAGCGTAGACGTAGGGGCTAACTATGGCTACACCTTC.

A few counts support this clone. The CDR3 protein is CASSPGVANIQYF. In nucleotides, the CDR3 is TGTGCCAGCAGCCCCGGGGTAGCAAACATTCAGTACTTC. V and J are TRBV9 and TRBJ2-4; TRBD2 might be the D (5 bases). CDR1 is SGDLS, CDR2 YYNGEE, per germline. This CDR3 comprises 13 residues. V was cut by 4 bases and J by 6 bases, with 11 bases left in between. The full variable domain, its missing parts supplied by reference TRBV9 and TRBJ2-4, is DSGVTQTPKHLITATGQRVTLRCSPRSGDLSVYWYQQSLDQGLQFLIQYYNGEERAKGNILERFSAQQFPDLHSELNLSSLELGDSALYFCASSPGVANIQYFGAGTRLSVL.

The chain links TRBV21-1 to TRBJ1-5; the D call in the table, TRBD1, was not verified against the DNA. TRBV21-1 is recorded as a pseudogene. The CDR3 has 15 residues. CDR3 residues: CASKGVGCSNQPQHF. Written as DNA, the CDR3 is TGTGCCAGCAAAGGGGTGGGATGTAGCAATCAGCCCCAGCATTTT.

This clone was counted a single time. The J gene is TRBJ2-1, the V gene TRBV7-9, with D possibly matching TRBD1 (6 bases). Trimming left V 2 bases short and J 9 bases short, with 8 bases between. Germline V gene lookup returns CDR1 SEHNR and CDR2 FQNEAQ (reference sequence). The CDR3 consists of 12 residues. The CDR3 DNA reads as TGTGCCAGCAGCTTATACAGGGTTGAGCAGTTCTTC. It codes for CASSLYRVEQFF.

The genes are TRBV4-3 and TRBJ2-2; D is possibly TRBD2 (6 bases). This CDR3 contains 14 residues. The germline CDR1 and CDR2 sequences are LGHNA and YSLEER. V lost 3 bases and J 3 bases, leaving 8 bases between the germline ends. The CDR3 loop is CASSHGGDTGELFF. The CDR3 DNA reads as TGCGCCAGCAGCCACGGGGGAGACACCGGGGAGCTGTTTTTT.

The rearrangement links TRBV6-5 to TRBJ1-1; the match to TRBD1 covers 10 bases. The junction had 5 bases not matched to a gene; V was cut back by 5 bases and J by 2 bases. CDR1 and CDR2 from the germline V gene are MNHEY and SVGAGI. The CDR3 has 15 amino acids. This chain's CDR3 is CASSQGQGGNTEAFF. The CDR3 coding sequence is TGTGCCAGCAGTCAAGGACAGGGGGGAAACACTGAAGCTTTCTTT.

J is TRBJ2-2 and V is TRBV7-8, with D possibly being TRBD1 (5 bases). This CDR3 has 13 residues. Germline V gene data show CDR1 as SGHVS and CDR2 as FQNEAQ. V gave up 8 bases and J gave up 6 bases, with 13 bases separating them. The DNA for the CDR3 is TGTGCCAGCCGCGACCAGGGTGCCGGGGAGCTGTTTTTT. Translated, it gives CASRDQGAGELFF.

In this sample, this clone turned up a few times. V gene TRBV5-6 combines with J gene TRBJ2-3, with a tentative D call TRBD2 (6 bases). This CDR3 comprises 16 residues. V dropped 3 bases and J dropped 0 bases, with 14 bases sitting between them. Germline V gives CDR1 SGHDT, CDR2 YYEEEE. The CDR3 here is CASSSGTGLSTDTQYF. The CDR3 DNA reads TGTGCCAGCAGCTCGGGCACGGGACTGAGCACAGATACGCAGTATTTT.

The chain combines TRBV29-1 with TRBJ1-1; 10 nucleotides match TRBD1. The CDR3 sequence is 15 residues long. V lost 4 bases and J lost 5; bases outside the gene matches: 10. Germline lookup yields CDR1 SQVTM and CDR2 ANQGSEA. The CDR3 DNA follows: TGCAGCGTTGCTCCGCGGACAGGGGGAAGGACTGAAGCTTTCTTT. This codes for CSVAPRTGGRTEAFF.

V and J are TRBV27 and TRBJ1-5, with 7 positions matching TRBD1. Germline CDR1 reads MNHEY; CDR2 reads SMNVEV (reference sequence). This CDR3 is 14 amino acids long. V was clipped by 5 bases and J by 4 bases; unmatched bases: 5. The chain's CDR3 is CASSLHRGNQPQHF. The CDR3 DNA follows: TGTGCCAGCAGTCTACACAGGGGTAATCAGCCCCAGCATTTT.

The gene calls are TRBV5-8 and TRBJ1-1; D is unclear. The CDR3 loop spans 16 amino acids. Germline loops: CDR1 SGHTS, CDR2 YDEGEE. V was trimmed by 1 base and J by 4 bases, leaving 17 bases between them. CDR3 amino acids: CASSLSLGFPTTEAFF. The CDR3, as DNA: TGTGCCAGCAGCTTGAGTCTCGGGTTTCCGACCACTGAAGCTTTCTTT.

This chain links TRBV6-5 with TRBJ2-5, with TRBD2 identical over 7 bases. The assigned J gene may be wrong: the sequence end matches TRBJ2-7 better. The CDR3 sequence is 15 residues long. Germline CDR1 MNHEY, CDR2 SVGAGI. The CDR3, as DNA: TGTGCCAGCAGTTACTCTGCTAGCGGAACCTACGAGCAGTACTTC. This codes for CASSYSASGTYEQYF.

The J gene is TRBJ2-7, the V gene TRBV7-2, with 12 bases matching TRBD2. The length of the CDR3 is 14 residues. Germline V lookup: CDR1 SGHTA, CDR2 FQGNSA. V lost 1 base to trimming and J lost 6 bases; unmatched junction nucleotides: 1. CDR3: CASSLGLAGAEQYF. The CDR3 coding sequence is TGTGCCAGCAGCTTAGGACTAGCGGGAGCCGAGCAGTACTTC.

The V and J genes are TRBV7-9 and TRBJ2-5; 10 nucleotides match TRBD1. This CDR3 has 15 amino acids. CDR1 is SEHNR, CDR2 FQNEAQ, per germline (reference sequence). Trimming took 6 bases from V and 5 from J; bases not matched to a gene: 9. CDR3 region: CASRQGQGPTETQYF. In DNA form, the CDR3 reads TGTGCCAGCAGACAGGGACAGGGGCCGACGGAGACCCAGTACTTC.

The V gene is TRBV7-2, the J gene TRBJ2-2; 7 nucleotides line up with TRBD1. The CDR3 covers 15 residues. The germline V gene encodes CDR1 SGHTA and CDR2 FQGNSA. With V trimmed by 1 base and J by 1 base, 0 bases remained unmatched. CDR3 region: CASSLGTGNTGELFF. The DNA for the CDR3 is TGTGCCAGCAGCTTAGGGACAGGGAACACCGGGGAGCTGTTTTTT. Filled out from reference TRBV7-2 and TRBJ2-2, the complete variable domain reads GAGVSQSPSNKVTEKGKDVELRCDPISGHTALYWYRQSLGQGLEFLIYFQGNSAPDKSGLPSDRFSAERTGGSVSTLTIQRTQQEDSAVYLCASSLGTGNTGELFFGEGSRLTVL.

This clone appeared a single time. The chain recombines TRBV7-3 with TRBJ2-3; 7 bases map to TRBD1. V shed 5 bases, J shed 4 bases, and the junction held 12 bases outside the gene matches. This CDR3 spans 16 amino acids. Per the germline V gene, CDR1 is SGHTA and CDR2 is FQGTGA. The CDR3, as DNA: TGTGCCAGCAGCACGGGACAGCCTATCGGGGCAGATACGCAGTATTTT. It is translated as CASSTGQPIGADTQYF.

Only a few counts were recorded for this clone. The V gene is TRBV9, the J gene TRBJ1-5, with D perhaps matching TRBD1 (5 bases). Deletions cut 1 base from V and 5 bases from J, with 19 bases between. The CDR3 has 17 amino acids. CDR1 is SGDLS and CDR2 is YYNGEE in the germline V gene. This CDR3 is CASSVSAGTETDQPQHF. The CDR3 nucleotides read TGTGCCAGCAGCGTATCTGCGGGGACCGAAACCGATCAGCCCCAGCATTTT.

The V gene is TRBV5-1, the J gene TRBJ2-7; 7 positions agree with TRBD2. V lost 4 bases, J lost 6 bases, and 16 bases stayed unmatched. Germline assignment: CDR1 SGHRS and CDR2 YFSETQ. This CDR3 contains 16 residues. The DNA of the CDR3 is TGCGCCAGCAGCCTCGGACTAGTAGTTGGAGTAGGCGAGCAGTACTTC. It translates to CASSLGLVVGVGEQYF.